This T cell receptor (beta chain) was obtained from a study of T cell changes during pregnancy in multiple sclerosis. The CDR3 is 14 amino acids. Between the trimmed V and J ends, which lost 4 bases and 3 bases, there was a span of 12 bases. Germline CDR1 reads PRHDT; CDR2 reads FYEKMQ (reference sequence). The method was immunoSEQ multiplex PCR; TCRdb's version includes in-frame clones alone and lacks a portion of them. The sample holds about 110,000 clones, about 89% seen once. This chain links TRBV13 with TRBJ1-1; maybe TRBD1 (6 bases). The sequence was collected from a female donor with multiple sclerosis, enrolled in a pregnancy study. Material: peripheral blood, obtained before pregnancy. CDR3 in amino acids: CASSSRTGYTEAFF. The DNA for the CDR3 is TGTGCCAGCAGCTCGAGAACAGGGTACACTGAAGCTTTCTTT.